This T cell receptor beta chain was found in a study of blood T cells in healthy people across ages. A second PCR of roughly 7 to 11 cycles used a sample-barcoded 5' primer and a J-beta primer mix. Each cDNA molecule was tagged by a template-switch adaptor with 12 random nucleotides. TCRdb independently ran MiXCR on the 5' RACE reads; one entry per CDR3 protein. The sample has approximately 1.5 million distinct CDR3 sequences, 35% to 45% seen once; the top ten hold just over 4%. Study-wide results and limits: Higher diversity and more naive CD4+ cells were features of long-lived donors, compared to aged donors.

About this clonotype itself: What it binds is not known.

The sequence came from a woman aged 18-29 years in good health. Sequenced material: blood.

The CDR3 sequence is CSAPLGGQLSAGVLTF. CDR3 DNA: TGCAGTGCGCCATTGGGGGGTCAGCTCTCCGCCGGCGTCCTGACTTTC. V and J are TRBV20-1 and TRBJ2-6; the D gene is possibly TRBD2 (6 bases). Deletions cut 6 bases from V and 12 bases from J, with 27 bases between. The germline gives CDR1 DFQATT, CDR2 SNEGSKA (reference sequence). There are 16 residues in the CDR3.